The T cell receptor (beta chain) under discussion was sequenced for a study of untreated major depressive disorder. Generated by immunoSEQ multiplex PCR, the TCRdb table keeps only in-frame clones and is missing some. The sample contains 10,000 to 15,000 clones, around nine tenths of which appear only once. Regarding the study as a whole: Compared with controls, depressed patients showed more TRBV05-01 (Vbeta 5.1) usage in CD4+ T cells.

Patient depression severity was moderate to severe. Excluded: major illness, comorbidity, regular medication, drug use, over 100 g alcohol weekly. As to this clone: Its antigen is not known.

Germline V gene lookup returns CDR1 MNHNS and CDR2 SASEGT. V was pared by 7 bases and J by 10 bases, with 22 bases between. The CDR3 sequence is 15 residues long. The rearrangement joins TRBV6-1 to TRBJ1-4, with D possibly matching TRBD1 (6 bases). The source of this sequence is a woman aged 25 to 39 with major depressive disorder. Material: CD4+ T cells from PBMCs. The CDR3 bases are TGTGCCAGCATGATCGGGGGGGCGGGTTCGCGAAAACTGTTTTTT. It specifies CASMIGGAGSRKLFF.